These T cell receptor beta chains were read from a single sample in a study of T cells after yellow fever vaccination. Each CDR3 protein is one row after TCRdb ran MiXCR on the 5' RACE reads. This table has approximately 550,000 distinct CDR3 sequences, over 15% appearing once. The source was PBMCs, collected 15 days after the yellow fever booster vaccination. All receptors come from a young man who received the YFV17D yellow fever vaccine. Both conserved end residues are trimmed from each CDR3. Each record gives: CDR3 protein, D gene, V gene. The D gene is left open where the match is weak.

cdr3_aa: ASSLDRANTEAF; d_call: NA; v_call: TRBV5-1
cdr3_aa: ASRNRGSYNEQF; d_call: NA; v_call: TRBV27
cdr3_aa: ASSLDWAYYEQY; d_call: NA; v_call: TRBV7-3
cdr3_aa: SVEPGRSPYEQY; d_call: NA; v_call: TRBV29-1
cdr3_aa: ASAPGSPSTQY; d_call: NA; v_call: TRBV23-1
cdr3_aa: SVEAIGNGANVLT; d_call: NA; v_call: TRBV29-1
cdr3_aa: ASSMGTEQY; d_call: NA; v_call: TRBV5-6
cdr3_aa: ASSLILDGYT; d_call: NA; v_call: TRBV7-9
cdr3_aa: ASSLGDLAGRGF; d_call: TRBD2; v_call: TRBV5-1
cdr3_aa: ATSKGLAGGHEQY; d_call: TRBD2; v_call: TRBV15